Presented here are 8 T cell receptor beta chains from one specimen sequenced in a study of T-cell memory formation after mild COVID-19. TCRdb analysed the 5' RACE reads with MiXCR anew, one entry per CDR3 protein. The sample yields 90,000 to 130,000 distinct CDR3 sequences, roughly a sixth seen once. Sample: PBMCs or a T cell subset sorted from them (not recorded which). The receptors were sampled from a man aged 18 to 29 who had mild COVID-19 (a few samples of this study predate the infection). Cell type and time point are not known.

This clonotype was picked up a small number of times. This sequence joins TRBV7-2 and TRBJ1-2; D gene unclear. CDR3 length: 13 residues. Trimming cost V 2 bases and J 12 bases, with 16 bases left between them. Germline lookup yields CDR1 SGHTA and CDR2 FQGNSA. The DNA of the CDR3 is TGTGCCAGCAGCTTAAGGGTAGATTACGAAAACACCTTC. Its protein is CASSLRVDYENTF.

The chain couples TRBV7-9 to TRBJ2-6; TRBD1 aligns across 10 bases. V trimming: 5 bases; J trimming: 2 bases; junction bases outside the gene matches: 3. The germline gives CDR1 SEHNR, CDR2 FQNEAQ (reference sequence). CDR3 size: 16 residues. CDR3: CASSRQGAPGANVLTF. CDR3 sequence (DNA): TGTGCCAGCAGCCGACAGGGGGCTCCTGGGGCCAACGTCCTGACTTTC.

There are a few counts of this clonotype. CDR3 sequence (DNA): TGTGCCAGCAGCCGGACTAGCGGGGCGGCAGATACGCAGTATTTT. It translates to CASSRTSGAADTQYF. The V call is TRBV7-2, the J call TRBJ2-3, with 12 nucleotides matching TRBD2. V shed 5 bases and J 4 bases; nucleotides not matched to a gene: 4. The CDR3 has 15 amino acids. Germline CDR1 is SGHTA and CDR2 is FQGNSA.

V is TRBV28 and J is TRBJ1-1; no reliable D call. CDR3 length: 17 residues. Germline CDR1 reads MDHEN; CDR2 reads SYDVKM. V was trimmed by 3 bases and J by 1 base, leaving 18 bases between them. The CDR3 reads CASSLLRILARNTEAFF. The CDR3 bases are TGTGCCAGCAGTTTGCTCAGGATCTTAGCGCGGAACACTGAAGCTTTCTTT.

The sample holds a few counts of this clonotype. The chain has TRBV5-6 and TRBJ2-5, with no clear D. CDR1 is SGHDT and CDR2 is YYEEEE in the germline V gene. Trimming took 4 bases from V and 7 from J, leaving 8 bases between them. CDR3 length: 11 residues. Written as DNA, the CDR3 is TGTGCCAGCAGCGTGGCTAGGACCCAGTACTTC. As protein: CASSVARTQYF. Together with reference TRBV5-6 and TRBJ2-5, the CDR3 gives the full variable domain: DAGVTQSPTHLIKTRGQQVTLRCSPKSGHDTVSWYQQALGQGPQFIFQYYEEEERQRGNFPDRFSGHQFPNYSSELNVNALLLGDSALYLCASSVARTQYFGPGTRLLVL.

This clonotype appeared a few times. V is TRBV4-3 and J is TRBJ2-5; possible D gene TRBD1, 6 bases. Germline CDR1 reads LGHNA; CDR2 reads YSLEER. V lost 4 bases and J 2 bases, leaving 11 bases between the germline ends. The CDR3 is 14 amino acids. CDR3 nucleotides: TGCGCCAGCAGCCGGGGGACACTTCAAGAGACCCAGTACTTC. Its translation: CASSRGTLQETQYF.

The chain links TRBV5-6 to TRBJ1-3, with D possibly TRBD1 on 5 matching bases. The CDR3 extends over 13 amino acids. Germline-derived CDR1 and CDR2 are SGHDT and YYEEEE. Trimming took off 9 bases at V and 4 bases at J, with 14 bases between the two ends. This CDR3 is CATGTASGNTIYF. Here the CDR3 DNA reads TGTGCCACCGGGACTGCCTCGGGAAACACCATATATTTT.

This rearrangement joins TRBV12-3 or TRBV12-4 to TRBJ1-5; D gene uncertain. The V gene lost 3 bases and the J gene lost 7 bases, with 10 bases spanning the gap. This CDR3 is built from 13 residues. CDR3 region: CASSFGYGQPQHF. In DNA, the CDR3 is TGTGCCAGCAGTTTTGGGTACGGACAGCCCCAGCATTTT.